This section outlines one T cell receptor (beta chain) sequence together with its context. The antigen is unknown. TCR beta cDNA libraries included unique molecular identifiers. TCRdb ran MiXCR on the PCR reads and lists one entry per CDR3 protein. In the table there are hundreds of thousands of distinct CDR3 sequences, roughly 50% of which are singletons. The data were obtained in a study of post-analysis software for immune sequencing data. General study results and limits: Roughly five TRBV segments appeared more often in patients than in controls, and TRBV5-6, TRBV5-1 and TRBV20-1 were among these.

The CDR3 sequence is 19 residues long. In germline, CDR1 is LGHNT, CDR2 FRNRAP. The trim removed 0 bases at V and 6 bases at J, leaving 14 bases unmatched. This TCR was recovered from a girl aged 10 to 17 with multiple sclerosis. The sample taken for sequencing was blood. The chain has TRBV12-5 and TRBJ2-1, with 10 nucleotides matching TRBD2. The CDR3 coding sequence is TGTGCTAGTGGTTTGGTAGCTAGCGGGAGAGAAGGGGTTCCCAATGAGCAGTTCTTC. Its protein is CASGLVASGREGVPNEQFF.